The 31 T cell receptor beta chains presented below share a single source sample, sequenced in a study of blood T cell repertoires in COVID-19. Clones were read by immunoSEQ multiplex PCR, and TCRdb kept only the in-frame ones, dropping some. The sample includes more than 200,000 clones, about nine tenths of them seen just once. The sequencing sample was made of peripheral blood. These receptors originate from a man aged 50 to 60 with COVID-19, enrolled during active disease.

The chain carries TRBV7-8 and TRBJ1-2; a possible D gene is TRBD1 (5 bases). The CDR3 sequence is 13 residues long. Per germline, CDR1 SGHVS and CDR2 FQNEAQ. Trimming stripped 1 base from V and 8 bases from J, with 11 bases between. DNA for the CDR3: TGTGCCAGCAGCTTAGACAGGACGCGCGGCTACACCTTC. Its protein is CASSLDRTRGYTF.

The chain recombines TRBV6-1 with TRBJ2-2; possibly TRBD2 for D (5 bases). This CDR3 comprises 15 residues. Deletions cut 2 bases from V and 4 bases from J, with 11 bases between. The germline gives CDR1 MNHNS, CDR2 SASEGT. The CDR3: CASSERRGSTGELFF. The DNA for the CDR3 is TGTGCCAGCAGTGAACGTCGGGGTTCCACCGGGGAGCTGTTTTTT.

In nucleotides, the CDR3 is TGTGCCAGCAGGCACGGGGTATCGAACTATGGCTACACCTTC. It is translated as CASRHGVSNYGYTF. The chain carries TRBV6-5 and TRBJ1-2; D gene uncertain. V was clipped by 6 bases and J by 2 bases, with 13 bases between them. The CDR3 sequence is 14 residues long. The germline V gene has CDR1 MNHEY and CDR2 SVGAGI.

The CDR3: CASSSTGGARYEQYF. The CDR3 DNA sequence: TGTGCCAGCAGCTCAACAGGGGGCGCAAGGTATGAGCAGTACTTC. The V and J genes are TRBV5-6 and TRBJ2-7, with 9 nucleotides matching TRBD1. Germline CDR1 SGHDT, CDR2 YYEEEE. The CDR3 spans 15 residues. Trimming cost V 3 bases and J 7 bases; bases outside gene matches: 11.

This rearrangement joins TRBV9 to TRBJ2-1; TRBD2 matches 8 bases. Germline CDR1 reads SGDLS; CDR2 reads YYNGEE. V lost 0 bases, J lost 8 bases, and 4 bases stayed unmatched. The CDR3 runs 14 residues. CDR3 nucleotide sequence: TGTGCCAGCAGCGTAGCTTTAGCGGGATATGAGCAGTTCTTC. The encoded protein is CASSVALAGYEQFF. Full variable domain (rest looked up from reference TRBV9 and TRBJ2-1): DSGVTQTPKHLITATGQRVTLRCSPRSGDLSVYWYQQSLDQGLQFLIQYYNGEERAKGNILERFSAQQFPDLHSELNLSSLELGDSALYFCASSVALAGYEQFFGPGTRLTVL.

CDR3 DNA sequence: TGTGCCAGCAGGAGGACTAGCGGGAGCTCCTACGAGCAGTACTTC. It yields the protein CASRRTSGSSYEQYF. This chain connects TRBV6-5 to TRBJ2-7; TRBD2 agrees at 13 bases. V gave up 6 bases and J gave up 0 bases; unmatched junction bases: 2. In germline, CDR1 is MNHEY, CDR2 SVGAGI. The CDR3 runs to 15 residues.

The chain couples TRBV6-6 to TRBJ2-5; D remains ambiguous. This CDR3 has 12 amino acids. Germline assignment: CDR1 MNHNY and CDR2 SVGAGI (reference sequence). V shed 2 bases and J shed 4 bases, with 5 bases lying between them. As DNA, the CDR3 is TGTGCCAGCAGTTACCCATCAGAGACCCAGTACTTC. Protein: CASSYPSETQYF.

The chain recombines TRBV29-1 with TRBJ2-3, with 12 nucleotides matching TRBD2. With 2 bases clipped from V and 1 base from J, the junction kept 10 bases outside the gene matches. CDR3 length: 18 amino acids. Germline V gene data show CDR1 as SQVTM and CDR2 as ANQGSEA. DNA for the CDR3: TGCAGCGTTGAAAGCGCTCCGGGACTAGCGGGCGGCACAGATACGCAGTATTTT. Residues: CSVESAPGLAGGTDTQYF.

V gene TRBV5-1 combines with J gene TRBJ2-2, with TRBD2 identical over 11 bases. The trim removed 3 bases at V and 4 bases at J, leaving 11 bases unmatched. The CDR3 runs to 18 residues. Germline lookup yields CDR1 SGHRS and CDR2 YFSETQ. The CDR3 loop is CASSSTSGGADGTGELFF. In DNA form, the CDR3 reads TGCGCCAGCAGCTCCACTAGCGGGGGAGCCGATGGCACCGGGGAGCTGTTTTTT.

The genes are TRBV30 and TRBJ1-4; D is perhaps TRBD1 (6 bases). The V end was cut by 6 bases, the J end by 2 bases, with 10 bases between. This CDR3 contains 13 residues. CDR1 is GTSNPN and CDR2 is SVGIG in the germline V gene (reference sequence). The CDR3 here is CACKRGTNEKLFF. The CDR3 DNA follows: TGTGCCTGTAAGAGGGGGACTAATGAAAAACTGTTTTTT.

The CDR3 coding sequence is TGTGCCAGTCGTACCGGGACAGGGACCGCCGGGGAGCTGTTTTTT. It codes for CASRTGTGTAGELFF. The V call is TRBV2, the J call TRBJ2-2, with 9 bases matching TRBD1. Germline CDR1 reads SNHLY; CDR2 reads FYNNEI. The ends lost 9 bases at V and 6 bases at J; junction bases unmatched: 11. CDR3 length equals 15 residues.

This chain joins TRBV7-3 and TRBJ2-1; 9 bases are shared with TRBD2. Trimming took 5 bases from V and 6 from J; bases not matched to a gene: 11. The CDR3 has 16 amino acids. The germline V gene has CDR1 SGHTA and CDR2 FQGTGA. CDR3 sequence: CASSARGGRALNEQFF. The CDR3 DNA follows: TGTGCCAGCAGCGCACGCGGCGGGAGGGCCCTCAATGAGCAGTTCTTC.

Concerning this clone: Different DNA sequences within this sample yield the same CDR3. V and J are TRBV5-1 and TRBJ2-5, with D unresolved. The germline gives CDR1 SGHRS, CDR2 YFSETQ. This CDR3 has 11 amino acids. Trimming removed 1 base at V and 5 bases at J, with 3 bases between. In DNA form, the CDR3 reads TGCGCCAGCAGCTTGTCGGAGACCCAGTACTTC. Residues: CASSLSETQYF.

The chain employs TRBV11-2 and TRBJ2-5; 11 bases match TRBD2. The junction had 8 bases not matched to a gene; V was cut back by 5 bases and J by 3 bases. Germline V gene lookup returns CDR1 SGHAT and CDR2 FQNNGV. This CDR3 spans 16 amino acids. The CDR3 DNA reads as TGTGCCAGCAGCCCGAGGACTAGCGGGTTCAAAGAGACCCAGTACTTC. This gives the protein CASSPRTSGFKETQYF.

The chain couples TRBV30 to TRBJ1-3, with D perhaps matching TRBD1 (6 bases). Deletions cut 3 bases from V and 0 bases from J, with 9 bases between. Germline CDR1 is GTSNPN and CDR2 is SVGIG (reference sequence). The CDR3 contains 14 residues. The CDR3 DNA follows: TGTGCCTGGAGCAGGGGCACCTCTGGAAACACCATATATTTT. It codes for CAWSRGTSGNTIYF.

The chain is built from TRBV18 and TRBJ1-2, with TRBD1 matching 7 bases. With V trimmed by 3 bases and J by 7 bases, 14 bases remained unmatched. The CDR3 has 16 amino acids. The germline V gene encodes CDR1 KGHSH and CDR2 LQKENI. CDR3 sequence: CASSPLEQGGLSGYTF. For the CDR3, the DNA is TGTGCCAGCTCACCCCTTGAGCAGGGGGGCCTAAGTGGCTACACCTTC. Using reference TRBV18 and TRBJ1-2 for the parts outside the CDR3, the full variable domain is NAGVMQNPRHLVRRRGQEARLRCSPMKGHSHVYWYRQLPEEGLKFMVYLQKENIIDESGMPKERFSAEFPKEGPSILRIQQVVRGDSAAYFCASSPLEQGGLSGYTFGSGTRLTVV.

This clone was seen a single time. The CDR3 carries no conserved terminal phenylalanine or tryptophan, so it likely arises from a read error. The limits of the CDR3 on the DNA are not certain, so only TCRdb's listed CDR3 is given. The chain is built from TRBV18 and TRBJ1-2; the table's D call TRBD1 went unverified against the DNA. The CDR3 length equals 12 residues, ends included. Germline CDR1 reads KGHSH; CDR2 reads LQKENI. The CDR3 here is CASSPVFATALS.

This chain uses TRBV12-3 or TRBV12-4 with TRBJ2-5, with TRBD2 as a possible D gene (5 bases). V dropped 6 bases and J dropped 0 bases, with 8 bases sitting between them. The CDR3 length is 13 residues. The CDR3 sequence is CASRTGNQETQYF. The CDR3 DNA is TGTGCCAGCAGGACGGGGAACCAAGAGACCCAGTACTTC.

This clone was observed a single time. The chain joins TRBV19 to TRBJ2-7; 11 bases map to TRBD2. V was clipped by 5 bases and J by 4 bases; unmatched bases: 7. This CDR3 region has 15 residues. Germline CDR1 and CDR2: LNHDA and SQIVND (reference sequence). DNA of the CDR3: TGTGCCAGTAGTCTCGGACTAGCGGGTAGTTACGAGCAGTACTTC. It yields the protein CASSLGLAGSYEQYF.

The sample holds a few counts of this clone. The chain joins TRBV5-1 to TRBJ1-2; 7 nucleotides line up with TRBD1. The V gene end was trimmed by 4 bases and the J gene end by 4 bases; junction bases not matched to a gene: 7. The CDR3 has 14 amino acids. Germline V lookup: CDR1 SGHRS, CDR2 YFSETQ. CDR3 loop: CASSPGQARYGYTF. CDR3 in DNA: TGCGCCAGCAGCCCCGGACAGGCCCGCTATGGCTACACCTTC.

The chain is built from TRBV6-2 or TRBV6-3 and TRBJ2-5; 14 nucleotides match TRBD2. Unmatched junction bases numbered 7, after V lost 6 bases and J lost 4 bases. CDR1 is MNHEY and CDR2 is SVGEGT in the germline V gene. The CDR3 loop spans 16 amino acids. The CDR3 region is CASSLGLAGDSETQYF. The CDR3 region has the DNA TGTGCCAGCAGCCTGGGACTAGCGGGAGACTCAGAGACCCAGTACTTC.

V gene TRBV5-1 combines with J gene TRBJ2-1, with D perhaps matching TRBD1 (5 bases). This CDR3 contains 14 residues. In germline, CDR1 is SGHRS, CDR2 YFSETQ. V was cut by 0 bases and J by 5 bases, with 9 bases left in between. This chain's CDR3 is CASSLGQRDNEQFF. The DNA for the CDR3 is TGCGCCAGCAGCTTGGGACAGAGAGACAATGAGCAGTTCTTC. The whole variable domain, remainder taken from reference TRBV5-1 and TRBJ2-1, is KAGVTQTPRYLIKTRGQQVTLSCSPISGHRSVSWYQQTPGQGLQFLFEYFSETQRNKGNFPGRFSGRQFSNSRSEMNVSTLELGDSALYLCASSLGQRDNEQFFGPGTRLTVL.

The rearrangement uses TRBV19 and TRBJ1-1; D is undetermined. Germline values: CDR1 LNHDA, CDR2 SQIVND (reference sequence). This CDR3 spans 14 amino acids. The V and J ends lost 3 bases and 0 bases respectively, with 8 bases between them. The CDR3 DNA sequence: TGTGCCAGTAGTATCCAGATCATGAACACTGAAGCTTTCTTT. Translated: CASSIQIMNTEAFF.

The V gene is TRBV11-2, the J gene TRBJ2-7; TRBD1 might be the D (5 bases). The germline gives CDR1 SGHAT, CDR2 FQNNGV. Trimming took 7 bases from V and 5 from J, leaving 15 bases between them. This CDR3 has 13 amino acids. The CDR3 region is CASKPAQGHEQYF. CDR3 nucleotide sequence: TGTGCCAGCAAACCAGCGCAGGGCCACGAGCAGTACTTC.

The CDR3 sequence: CASSPQRGNTDTQYF. CDR3 DNA sequence: TGTGCCAGTAGTCCCCAGCGGGGAAACACAGATACGCAGTATTTT. The genes are TRBV19 and TRBJ2-3, with TRBD2 matching 7 bases. Per germline, CDR1 LNHDA and CDR2 SQIVND (reference sequence). The CDR3 sequence is 15 residues long. V was pared by 5 bases and J by 2 bases, with 7 bases of the junction left unmatched.

In nucleotides, the CDR3 is TGTGCCAGCAGCTTAGTCGGGGGGGCTTACGAGCAGTACTTC. It is translated as CASSLVGGAYEQYF. This chain joins TRBV7-2 and TRBJ2-7; 8 nucleotides agree with TRBD2. The V gene's germline CDR1 is SGHTA and CDR2 FQGNSA. Trimming at V came to 1 base and at J to 4 bases, leaving 3 bases not matched to a gene. The CDR3 has 14 residues.

The chain links TRBV12-5 to TRBJ2-1; 9 nucleotides align to TRBD1. Germline V CDR1 and CDR2: LGHNT, FRNRAP. The CDR3 loop spans 15 amino acids. V was pared by 5 bases and J by 2 bases, with 4 bases of the junction left unmatched. CDR3 coding DNA: TGTGCTAGTGGTCCGGGGACAGGGCCCTACAATGAGCAGTTCTTC. It yields the protein CASGPGTGPYNEQFF.

This chain joins TRBV19 and TRBJ1-4, with TRBD1 matching 8 bases. The CDR3 covers 15 residues. V was clipped by 2 bases and J by 3 bases; unmatched bases: 2. Per germline, CDR1 LNHDA and CDR2 SQIVND (reference sequence). The CDR3 DNA reads as TGTGCCAGTAGTATAATGACAGGGGCTAATGAAAAACTGTTTTTT. Translating gives CASSIMTGANEKLFF.

The chain links TRBV5-5 to TRBJ2-7; TRBD1 aligns across 7 bases. The CDR3 loop spans 18 amino acids. The ends lost 0 bases at V and 2 bases at J; junction bases unmatched: 14. Germline assignment: CDR1 SGHKS and CDR2 YYEKEE (reference sequence). The CDR3 DNA reads as TGTGCCAGCAGCTTGGCAATTTTTAGGGGCAGGGGGACCTACGAGCAGTACTTC. Protein: CASSLAIFRGRGTYEQYF.

DNA for the CDR3: TGCGCCAGCAGCTTGGATTTTGGGAGCAAAAACATTCAGTACTTC. It encodes CASSLDFGSKNIQYF. The chain employs TRBV5-1 and TRBJ2-4, with TRBD2 as a possible D gene (5 bases). The V gene's germline CDR1 is SGHRS and CDR2 YFSETQ. Trimming shortened V by 0 bases and J by 3 bases, and 10 bases separated the two germline ends. This CDR3 has 15 residues.

The chain links TRBV3-1 (or the pseudogene TRBV3-2) to TRBJ2-2, with TRBD1 as a possible D gene (6 bases). The CDR3 is 12 amino acids. Trimming cost V 8 bases and J 6 bases, with 10 bases left between them. Germline V gene data show CDR1 as LGHDT and CDR2 as YNNKEL (reference sequence). This CDR3 is CASRRGPGELFF. Here the CDR3 DNA reads TGTGCCAGCCGCAGGGGTCCCGGGGAGCTGTTTTTT.